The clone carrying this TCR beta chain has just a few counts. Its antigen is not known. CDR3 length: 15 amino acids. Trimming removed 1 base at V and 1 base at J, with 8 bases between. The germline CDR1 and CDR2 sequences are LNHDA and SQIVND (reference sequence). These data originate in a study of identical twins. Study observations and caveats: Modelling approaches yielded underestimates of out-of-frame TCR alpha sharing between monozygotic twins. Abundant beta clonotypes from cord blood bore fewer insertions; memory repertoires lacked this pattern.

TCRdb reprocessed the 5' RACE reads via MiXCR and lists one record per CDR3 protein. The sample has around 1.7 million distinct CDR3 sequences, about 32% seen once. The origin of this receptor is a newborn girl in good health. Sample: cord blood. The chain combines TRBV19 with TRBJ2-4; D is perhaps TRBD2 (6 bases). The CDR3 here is CASSIVSGAKNIQYF. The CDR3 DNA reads TGTGCCAGTAGTATAGTGAGCGGGGCCAAAAACATTCAGTACTTC. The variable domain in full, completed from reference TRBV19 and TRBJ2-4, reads DGGITQSPKYLFRKEGQNVTLSCEQNLNHDAMYWYRQDPGQGLRLIYYSQIVNDFQKGDIAEGYSVSREKKESFPLTVTSAQKNPTAFYLCASSIVSGAKNIQYFGAGTRLSVL.